These 28 T cell receptor beta chains share one sample of origin, sequenced in a study of blood T cell repertoires in COVID-19. The protocol was immunoSEQ multiplex PCR, while the TCRdb copy is restricted to in-frame clones and leaves out a portion. The profile covers about 360,000 clones, with approximately 82% appearing a single time and approximately 3.1% taken by the ten largest. The source material was peripheral blood. The receptor source for this set is a man between 25 and 39 years old with active or convalescent COVID-19.

This clone was detected only once. The chain carries TRBV4-1 and TRBJ2-2, with 9 positions matching TRBD2. Germline V CDR1 and CDR2: MGHRA, YSYEKL. Losses at the gene ends were 4 bases for V and 0 bases for J; bases not matched to a gene: 15. The CDR3 spans 20 residues. CDR3 residues: CASSRFFSGGPISNTGELFF. The CDR3 DNA follows: TGCGCCAGCAGCCGATTTTTTAGCGGGGGCCCCATTTCGAACACCGGGGAGCTGTTTTTT.

This clone was observed a single time. The CDR3 spells CASSQDQSGPTGELFF. The CDR3 DNA sequence: TGCGCCAGCAGCCAAGATCAGAGCGGGCCGACCGGGGAGCTGTTTTTT. V usage is TRBV4-3 and J usage is TRBJ2-2, with D tentatively TRBD2 (6 bases). The ends were cut back, 0 bases at V and 5 bases at J, with 13 bases in the middle. Germline CDR1 is LGHNA and CDR2 is YSLEER. This CDR3 is 16 amino acids long.

The chain carries TRBV7-9 and TRBJ1-5; no reliable D call. CDR3 size: 14 residues. Germline CDR1 is SEHNR and CDR2 is FQNEAQ (reference sequence). Between the trimmed V and J ends, which lost 5 bases and 8 bases, there was a span of 16 bases. Here the CDR3 DNA reads TGTGCCAGCAGCCCCACGGGCCCGAGGGAGCCCCAGCATTTT. Translation: CASSPTGPREPQHF.

The J gene is TRBJ1-6, the V gene TRBV6-1; D perhaps matches TRBD1 (5 bases). The CDR3 spans 17 residues. Germline assignment: CDR1 MNHNS and CDR2 SASEGT. V lost 3 bases and J 1 base, leaving 13 bases between the germline ends. The CDR3 sequence is CASSEGRGGSYNSPLHF. The CDR3 nucleotides are TGTGCCAGCAGTGAGGGGCGGGGAGGGTCCTATAATTCACCCCTCCACTTT.

V and J are TRBV11-2 and TRBJ2-3; 10 bases fit TRBD2. The V gene end was trimmed by 4 bases and the J gene end by 4 bases; junction bases not matched to a gene: 11. The CDR3 extends over 17 amino acids. Germline CDR1 is SGHAT and CDR2 is FQNNGV. CDR3 in amino acids: CASSSGVIAGGADTQYF. DNA of the CDR3: TGTGCCAGCAGCTCAGGAGTAATAGCGGGGGGTGCAGATACGCAGTATTTT.

The gene calls are TRBV29-1 and TRBJ2-1; perhaps TRBD2 as D (5 bases). The germline V gene encodes CDR1 SQVTM and CDR2 ANQGSEA. The CDR3 sequence is 14 residues long. Deletions cut 3 bases from V and 3 bases from J, with 12 bases between. CDR3 DNA sequence: TGCAGCGTTGACACAACCGGGATCTACAATGAGCAGTTCTTC. Its translation: CSVDTTGIYNEQFF.

The chain is built from TRBV2 and TRBJ2-1, with a possible D match to TRBD1 (5 bases). The V end was cut by 7 bases, the J end by 0 bases, with 13 bases between. The CDR3 length is 15 residues. CDR1 SNHLY and CDR2 FYNNEI come from the germline V gene. CDR3 nucleotides: TGTGCCAGCAAGGGGCGGATGAGCTCCTACAATGAGCAGTTCTTC. The encoded protein is CASKGRMSSYNEQFF.

This clone was found a few times. CDR3 in amino acids: CASSFFGDTQYF. As DNA, the CDR3 is TGTGCCAGCAGTTTTTTCGGGGATACGCAGTATTTT. The V and J genes are TRBV27 and TRBJ2-3, with no clear D. The CDR3 covers 12 residues. Trimming took off 3 bases at V and 6 bases at J, with 7 bases between the two ends. Germline V lookup: CDR1 MNHEY, CDR2 SMNVEV (reference sequence).

The genes are TRBV5-1 and TRBJ1-1; D not certain. The CDR3 extends over 14 amino acids. Germline CDR1 and CDR2: SGHRS and YFSETQ. Trimming removed 0 bases at V and 4 bases at J, with 10 bases between. CDR3 amino acids: CASSLGSRGTEAFF. The CDR3 DNA is TGCGCCAGCAGCTTGGGATCCCGGGGCACTGAAGCTTTCTTT.

This sequence joins TRBV13 and TRBJ2-7, with TRBD1 matching over 9 bases. Germline V gives CDR1 PRHDT, CDR2 FYEKMQ (reference sequence). This CDR3 region has 17 residues. J lost 4 bases, V lost 4 bases, and 14 bases had no gene match. The CDR3 DNA reads TGTGCCAGCAGCTCCGCAGTTCCCGGGACAGGGAGATACGAGCAGTACTTC. It is translated as CASSSAVPGTGRYEQYF.

The rearrangement joins TRBV7-2 to TRBJ1-2; D possibly corresponds to TRBD1 (5 bases). The CDR3 contains 13 residues. V was shortened by 7 bases and J by 1 base, with 10 bases between the two germline ends. CDR1 and CDR2 (germline): SGHTA, FQGNSA. The CDR3 nucleotides read TGTGCCAGCACCGGGGGGGTTAACTATGGCTACACCTTC. Residues: CASTGGVNYGYTF.

V and J are TRBV6-5 and TRBJ1-1, with TRBD1 identical over 7 bases. From germline, CDR1 is MNHEY and CDR2 SVGAGI. Germline trimming cut 7 bases from V and 1 base from J; bases unmatched to any gene: 9. There are 15 residues in the CDR3. The CDR3 here is CASTITGVGNTEAFF. The DNA for the CDR3 is TGTGCCAGCACTATAACAGGGGTCGGGAACACTGAAGCTTTCTTT.

The rearrangement uses TRBV15 and TRBJ2-3, with D maybe TRBD1 (5 bases). V lost 0 bases, J lost 1 base, and 8 bases lay in between. The CDR3 is 15 residues long. From germline, CDR1 is LNHNV and CDR2 YYDKDF (reference sequence). The CDR3 DNA reads as TGTGCCACCAGCAGAGAAAGCAGGGGCACAGATACGCAGTATTTT. Its protein is CATSRESRGTDTQYF.

The chain uses TRBV6-6 and TRBJ1-5; D may be TRBD1 (5 bases). The CDR3 is 12 amino acids. V was cut by 4 bases and J by 15 bases, with 16 bases left in between. Germline CDR1 and CDR2: MNHNY and SVGAGI (reference sequence). The CDR3 protein is CASSLLGGAGHF. The CDR3 DNA reads as TGTGCCAGCAGTTTGCTGGGGGGAGCGGGGCATTTT.

This sequence joins TRBV4-1 and TRBJ2-7; a weak D match, TRBD1 (6 bases). The V and J ends lost 8 bases and 2 bases respectively, with 16 bases between them. The CDR3 is 14 residues long. Per germline, CDR1 MGHRA and CDR2 YSYEKL. In DNA, the CDR3 is TGCGCCAGCCAGCCCGAGACAGGCCCCTACGAGCAGTACTTC. This encodes CASQPETGPYEQYF.

The J gene is TRBJ1-4, the V gene TRBV5-1; D gene ambiguous. Trimming took off 5 bases at V and 4 bases at J, with 15 bases between the two ends. Germline assignment: CDR1 SGHRS and CDR2 YFSETQ. This CDR3 comprises 15 residues. The CDR3 spells CASRNTGNINEKLFF. DNA of the CDR3: TGCGCCAGCAGGAATACCGGGAACATTAATGAAAAACTGTTTTTT.

This clone appeared once. The rearrangement links TRBV6-5 to TRBJ2-3, with 8 nucleotides matching TRBD2. This CDR3 has 15 amino acids. Unmatched junction bases numbered 5, after V lost 0 bases and J lost 6 bases. Germline assignment: CDR1 MNHEY and CDR2 SVGAGI. CDR3 sequence (DNA): TGTGCCAGCAGTTACTCGGAGGGCGGGGGGGATACGCAGTATTTT. Translation gives CASSYSEGGGDTQYF.

The chain has TRBV2 and TRBJ1-1; 8 bases map to TRBD1. With 0 bases clipped from V and 4 bases from J, the junction kept 7 bases outside the gene matches. From germline, CDR1 is SNHLY and CDR2 FYNNEI. The CDR3 has 16 amino acids. CDR3 sequence (DNA): TGTGCCAGCAGTGAAGCGCTTCGCGGACAGGGCACTGAAGCTTTCTTT. Residues: CASSEALRGQGTEAFF.

The genes are TRBV5-8 and TRBJ2-1; 9 bases agree with TRBD1. The CDR3 spans 16 residues. J gave up 6 bases and V 4 bases, and 11 bases lay outside the gene matches. Germline V gene data show CDR1 as SGHTS and CDR2 as YDEGEE. CDR3 loop: CASSTGVWTGANEQFF. The CDR3 DNA is TGTGCCAGCAGCACTGGAGTGTGGACAGGGGCCAATGAGCAGTTCTTC.

This sequence joins TRBV28 and TRBJ1-2; 9 nucleotides match TRBD1. V dropped 4 bases and J dropped 5; count of bases not matched to a gene: 11. CDR3 length equals 16 residues. CDR1 and CDR2 (germline): MDHEN, SYDVKM. The CDR3 protein is CASSSRYRQGGYGYTF. The CDR3 DNA follows: TGTGCCAGCAGTTCCCGCTACCGACAGGGGGGGTATGGCTACACCTTC.

This rearrangement joins TRBV7-3 to TRBJ1-1; D is perhaps TRBD1 (6 bases). The V and J ends lost 1 base and 7 bases respectively, with 19 bases between them. CDR1 and CDR2 from the germline V gene are SGHTA and FQGTGA. This CDR3 has 16 residues. DNA of the CDR3: TGTGCCAGCAGCTTAAGTTCTTCACAGGGCAGTTTTGAAGCTTTCTTT. Its translation is CASSLSSSQGSFEAFF.

The chain recombines TRBV5-6 with TRBJ2-2; no firm D call. Germline values: CDR1 SGHDT, CDR2 YYEEEE. The CDR3 totals 14 residues. Deletions cut 4 bases from V and 7 bases from J, with 14 bases between. The CDR3 DNA reads as TGTGCCAGCAGCGAGGAGATCGCGGACGGGGAGCTGTTTTTT. It encodes CASSEEIADGELFF.

The rearrangement joins TRBV28 to TRBJ1-2; a weak D match, TRBD1 (6 bases). V was trimmed by 4 bases and J by 6 bases, leaving 6 bases between them. The CDR3 is made up of 11 amino acids. Germline values: CDR1 MDHEN, CDR2 SYDVKM. The CDR3 region has the DNA TGTGCCAGCAGTTACAGGGATGGCTACACCTTC. Translated: CASSYRDGYTF.

The table lists this clone with a few counts. This chain connects TRBV15 to TRBJ2-1, with 8 bases fitting TRBD1. The germline V gene encodes CDR1 LNHNV and CDR2 YYDKDF (reference sequence). CDR3 length equals 16 residues. With 0 bases clipped from V and 2 bases from J, the junction kept 3 bases outside the gene matches. This CDR3 reads CATSRDRGHPYNEQFF. As DNA, the CDR3 is TGTGCCACCAGCAGAGACAGGGGGCACCCCTACAATGAGCAGTTCTTC.

V usage is TRBV5-1 and J usage is TRBJ1-5, with 9 positions matching TRBD1. CDR1 SGHRS and CDR2 YFSETQ come from the germline V gene. The CDR3 is 17 residues long. V was clipped by 1 base and J by 1 base; unmatched bases: 6. CDR3 in amino acids: CASSLTPDRGSNQPQHF. DNA of the CDR3: TGCGCCAGCAGCTTGACTCCGGACAGGGGAAGCAATCAGCCCCAGCATTTT.

V gene TRBV6-1 combines with J gene TRBJ1-4; a possible D gene is TRBD1 (5 bases). From germline, CDR1 is MNHNS and CDR2 SASEGT. CDR3 length equals 15 residues. V was clipped by 3 bases and J by 10 bases, with 18 bases between them. The CDR3 reads CASSDRQPRRGKLFF. The CDR3 nucleotides read TGTGCCAGCAGTGATCGGCAGCCTAGAAGGGGAAAACTGTTTTTT.

The CDR3 DNA reads as TGTGCCAGCAGCTTAAGACCCCAGGCCTTTTATGGCTACACCTTC. Encoded protein: CASSLRPQAFYGYTF. V and J are TRBV7-8 and TRBJ1-2; D is ambiguous. V dropped 2 bases and J dropped 5 bases, with 15 bases sitting between them. The length of the CDR3 is 15 residues. Germline loops: CDR1 SGHVS, CDR2 FQNEAQ.

The chain combines TRBV3-1 (or the pseudogene TRBV3-2) with TRBJ1-4; D is perhaps TRBD1 (6 bases). This CDR3 has 16 amino acids. CDR1 LGHDT and CDR2 YNNKEL come from the germline V gene (reference sequence). V lost 3 bases and J 0 bases, leaving 11 bases between the germline ends. CDR3 nucleotide sequence: TGTGCCAGCAGCCAGTTGACAGGTTCAACTAATGAAAAACTGTTTTTT. Encoded protein: CASSQLTGSTNEKLFF.